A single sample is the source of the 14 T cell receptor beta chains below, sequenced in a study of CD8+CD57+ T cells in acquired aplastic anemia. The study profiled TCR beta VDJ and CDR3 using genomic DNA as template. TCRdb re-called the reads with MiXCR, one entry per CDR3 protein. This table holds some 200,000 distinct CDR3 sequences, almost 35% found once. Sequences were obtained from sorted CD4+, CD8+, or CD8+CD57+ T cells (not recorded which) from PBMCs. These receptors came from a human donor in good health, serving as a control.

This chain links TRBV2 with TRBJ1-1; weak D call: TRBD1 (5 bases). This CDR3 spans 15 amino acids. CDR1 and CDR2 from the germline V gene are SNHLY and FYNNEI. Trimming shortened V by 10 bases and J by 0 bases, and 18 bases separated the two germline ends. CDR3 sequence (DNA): TGTGCCACCGGGGGAAGGGCTTTAATGAACACTGAAGCTTTCTTT. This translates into CATGGRALMNTEAFF. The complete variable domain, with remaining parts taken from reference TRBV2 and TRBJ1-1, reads EPEVTQTPSHQVTQMGQEVILRCVPISNHLYFYWYRQILGQKVEFLVSFYNNEISEKSEIFDDQFSVERPDGSNFTLKIRSTKLEDSAMYFCATGGRALMNTEAFFGQGTRLTVV.

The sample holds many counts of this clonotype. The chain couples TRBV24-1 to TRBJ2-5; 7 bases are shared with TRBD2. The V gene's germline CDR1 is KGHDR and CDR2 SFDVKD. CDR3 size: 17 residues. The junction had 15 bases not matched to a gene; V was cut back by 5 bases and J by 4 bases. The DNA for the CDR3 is TGTGCCACCAGTGGGACGAGGCGCGGGGGTGCCGGAGAGACCCAGTACTTC. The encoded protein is CATSGTRRGGAGETQYF.

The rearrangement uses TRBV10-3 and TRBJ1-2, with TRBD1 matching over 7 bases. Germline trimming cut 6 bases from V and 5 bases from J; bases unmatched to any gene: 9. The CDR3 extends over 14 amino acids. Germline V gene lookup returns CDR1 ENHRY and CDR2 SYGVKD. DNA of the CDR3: TGTGCCATCAGACCGGACAGGAGTAGATATGGCTACACCTTC. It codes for CAIRPDRSRYGYTF.

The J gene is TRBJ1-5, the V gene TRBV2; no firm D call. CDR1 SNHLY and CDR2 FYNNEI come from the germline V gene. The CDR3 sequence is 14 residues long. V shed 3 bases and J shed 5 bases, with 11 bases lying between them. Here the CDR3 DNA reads TGTGCCAGCAGTGAGGTGGTTGACGATCAGCCCCAGCATTTT. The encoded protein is CASSEVVDDQPQHF.

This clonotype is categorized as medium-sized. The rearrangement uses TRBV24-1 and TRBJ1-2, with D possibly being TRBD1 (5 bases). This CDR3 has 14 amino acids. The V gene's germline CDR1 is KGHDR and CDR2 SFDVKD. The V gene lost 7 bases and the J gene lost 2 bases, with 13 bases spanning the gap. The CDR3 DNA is TGTGCCACCAGGGACTCACGGGGCAACTATGGCTACACCTTC. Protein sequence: CATRDSRGNYGYTF.

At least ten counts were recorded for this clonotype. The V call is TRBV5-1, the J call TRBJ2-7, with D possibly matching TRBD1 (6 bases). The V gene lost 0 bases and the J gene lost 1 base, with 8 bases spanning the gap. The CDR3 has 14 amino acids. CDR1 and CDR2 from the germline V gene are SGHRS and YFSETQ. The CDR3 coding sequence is TGCGCCAGCAGCTTGGGACAGGCATCCTACGAGCAGTACTTC. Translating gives CASSLGQASYEQYF.

CDR3 coding DNA: TGTGCCAGCGGGACGGGGGGAGAGACCCAGTACTTC. Protein sequence: CASGTGGETQYF. The genes are TRBV9 and TRBJ2-5, with 7 nucleotides matching TRBD2. V lost 7 bases, J lost 4 bases, and 4 bases stayed unmatched. CDR1 and CDR2 from the germline V gene are SGDLS and YYNGEE. This CDR3 is 12 amino acids long.

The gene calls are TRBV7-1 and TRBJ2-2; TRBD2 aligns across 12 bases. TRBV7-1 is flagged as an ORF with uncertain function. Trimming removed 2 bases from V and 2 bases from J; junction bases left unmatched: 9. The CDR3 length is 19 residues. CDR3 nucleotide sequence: TGTGCCAGCAGCTCACGACTAGCGGGAGTAGGTGGAAACACCGGGGAGCTGTTTTTT. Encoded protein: CASSSRLAGVGGNTGELFF.

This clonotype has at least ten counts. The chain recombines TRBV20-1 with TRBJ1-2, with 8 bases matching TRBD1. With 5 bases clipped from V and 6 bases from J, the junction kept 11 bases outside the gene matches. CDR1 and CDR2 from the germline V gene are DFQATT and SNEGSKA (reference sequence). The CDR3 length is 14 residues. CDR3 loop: CSARTGLDNNGYTF. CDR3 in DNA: TGCAGTGCTCGGACAGGGCTTGACAATAATGGCTACACCTTC.

CDR3 sequence: CASSKDRGLGEAFF. The CDR3 DNA reads TGTGCCAGCAGCAAGGACAGGGGGCTAGGTGAAGCTTTCTTT. The chain carries TRBV7-3 and TRBJ1-1, with 11 bases matching TRBD1. CDR3 length: 14 amino acids. Germline CDR1 and CDR2: SGHTA and FQGTGA. The junction had 6 bases not matched to a gene; V was cut back by 5 bases and J by 7 bases.

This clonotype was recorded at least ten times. DNA of the CDR3: TGCAGTGCTACCACCGGGGACACTGGAAACACCATATATTTT. As protein: CSATTGDTGNTIYF. The chain joins TRBV20-1 to TRBJ1-3; possibly TRBD1 for D (6 bases). CDR1 is DFQATT, CDR2 SNEGSKA, per germline (reference sequence). V was trimmed by 4 bases and J by 2 bases, leaving 12 bases between them. The CDR3 has 14 amino acids.

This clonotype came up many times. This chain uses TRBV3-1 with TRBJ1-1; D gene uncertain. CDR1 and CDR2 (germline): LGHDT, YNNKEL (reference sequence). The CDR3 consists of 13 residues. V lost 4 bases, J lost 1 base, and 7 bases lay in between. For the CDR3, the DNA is TGTGCCAGCAGCCTGTTAGGGAACACTGAAGCTTTCTTT. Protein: CASSLLGNTEAFF.

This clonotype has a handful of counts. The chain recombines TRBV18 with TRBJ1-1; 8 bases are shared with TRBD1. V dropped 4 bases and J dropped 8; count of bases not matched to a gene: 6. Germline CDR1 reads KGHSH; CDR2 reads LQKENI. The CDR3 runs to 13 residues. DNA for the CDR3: TGTGCCAGCTCACGTTCGACAGGGGAGGAAGCTTTCTTT. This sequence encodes CASSRSTGEEAFF.

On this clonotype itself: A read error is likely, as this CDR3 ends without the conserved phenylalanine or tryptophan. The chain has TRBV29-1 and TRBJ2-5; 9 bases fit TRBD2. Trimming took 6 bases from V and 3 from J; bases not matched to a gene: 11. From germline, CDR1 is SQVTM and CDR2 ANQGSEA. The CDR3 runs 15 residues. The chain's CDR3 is CSVSRTSDMEETQYL. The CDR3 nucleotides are TGCAGCGTGAGTCGGACTAGCGACATGGAAGAGACCCAGTACCTC.